Listed below are T cell receptor beta chains from one sample, sequenced in a study of blood T cell repertoires in COVID-19. TCRdb's table, derived via immunoSEQ multiplex PCR, lists solely in-frame clones and lacks some. The sample lists under 300,000 clones; under 95% were seen once. Source material: PBMCs or T cells enriched from blood (not recorded which). The receptors here all came from a middle-aged woman with acute COVID-19. The CDR3 runs from the conserved cysteine through the conserved F or W. D genes are given only for firm matches. A row's size may be missing; if present it is once, few, many or a size class.

j_call | v_call | clone_size | d_call | cdr3_aa | cdr3_nt
TRBJ1-2 | TRBV9 | NA | NA | CASSRGGAWNYGYTF | TGTGCCAGCAGCAGAGGGGGGGCCTGGAATTATGGCTACACCTTC
TRBJ2-7 | TRBV9 | NA | TRBD2 | CASSVGASGSYEQYF | TGTGCCAGCAGCGTAGGGGCTAGCGGGAGTTACGAGCAGTACTTC
TRBJ1-1 | TRBV5-8 | once | NA | CASSSQESEAFF | TGTGCCAGCAGCTCACAGGAGTCGGAAGCTTTCTTT
TRBJ2-3 | TRBV3-1/TRBV3-2 | NA | TRBD2 | CASSQVTGAGGRIGDTDTQYF | TGTGCCAGCAGCCAAGTGACGGGAGCGGGGGGCCGAATAGGAGACACAGATACGCAGTATTTT
TRBJ1-3 | TRBV30 | NA | NA | CAWKAESSGNTIYF | TGTGCCTGGAAGGCGGAAAGCTCTGGAAACACCATATATTTT
TRBJ1-2 | TRBV6-5 | NA | NA | CASSYSRRGYGYTF | TGTGCCAGCAGTTACTCGAGAAGGGGCTATGGCTACACCTTC
TRBJ1-4 | TRBV2 | NA | NA | CASGRTGGEGEKLFF | TGTGCCAGCGGGCGAACCGGAGGAGAGGGTGAAAAACTGTTTTTT
TRBJ1-1 | TRBV5-4 | NA | NA | CASSFQQRNTEAFF | TGTGCCAGCAGCTTTCAACAGAGAAACACTGAAGCTTTCTTT
TRBJ2-7 | TRBV7-2 | NA | TRBD1 | CASSFVRGPGSEQYF | TGTGCCAGCAGCTTCGTCAGGGGGCCGGGTAGTGAGCAGTACTTC
TRBJ2-5 | TRBV18 | once | NA | CASSNGVQETQYF | TGTGCCAGCTCAAACGGGGTGCAAGAGACCCAGTACTTC
TRBJ1-5 | TRBV6-4 | NA | TRBD1 | CATQRTGTNQPQHF | TGTGCCACCCAGCGGACAGGCACCAATCAGCCCCAGCATTTT
TRBJ1-5 | TRBV30 | NA | TRBD1 | CAWQGQGSNQPQHF | TGTGCCTGGCAAGGACAGGGGAGCAATCAGCCCCAGCATTTT
TRBJ1-1 | TRBV6-6 | NA | NA | CASSSTATPNTEAFF | TGTGCCAGCAGCAGTACAGCTACCCCGAACACTGAAGCTTTCTTT
TRBJ1-2 | TRBV19 | NA | TRBD1 | CASHRGQGREGNGYTF | TGTGCCAGCCACAGGGGCCAGGGGAGAGAGGGGAATGGCTACACCTTC
TRBJ2-1 | TRBV7-6 | NA | NA | CASSFGFREIGNEQFF | TGTGCCAGCAGCTTCGGTTTCCGGGAGATTGGCAATGAGCAGTTCTTC
TRBJ1-1 | TRBV6-1 | NA | TRBD1 | CASSDLDRVSTEAFF | TGTGCCAGCAGTGATCTGGACAGGGTCAGTACTGAAGCTTTCTTT
TRBJ2-7 | TRBV7-8 | NA | TRBD1 | CASSSGTGGYEQYF | TGTGCCAGCAGCTCAGGGACAGGGGGCTACGAGCAGTACTTC
TRBJ2-6 | TRBV4-3 | NA | NA | CASSQDGGAGANVLTF | TGCGCCAGCAGCCAAGATGGGGGGGCCGGGGCCAACGTCCTGACTTTC
TRBJ2-4 | TRBV3-1/TRBV3-2 | once | TRBD2 | CASSQDLGGWNKNIQYF | TGTGCCAGCAGCCAAGATCTCGGGGGGTGGAACAAAAACATTCAGTACTTC
TRBJ1-2 | TRBV30 | once | TRBD1 | CAWSVRTIGTGTGAHRGYTF | TGTGCCTGGAGTGTACGGACTATTGGTACCGGGACAGGGGCGCATCGGGGCTACACCTTC
TRBJ1-5 | TRBV28 | NA | NA | CASGRQPQHF | TGTGCCAGCGGCCGTCAGCCCCAGCATTTT
TRBJ1-1 | TRBV6-5 | NA | NA | CASKRELADTEAFF | TGTGCCAGCAAGAGGGAGCTGGCGGACACTGAAGCTTTCTTT
TRBJ1-2 | TRBV27 | NA | TRBD1 | CASSSSGGNYGYTF | TGTGCCAGCAGTTCGTCAGGGGGCAACTATGGCTACACCTTC
TRBJ1-6 | TRBV5-1 | NA | NA | CASSLGEPGRNSPLHF | TGCGCCAGCAGCTTGGGGGAGCCAGGTCGGAATTCACCCCTCCACTTT
TRBJ2-5 | TRBV11-2 | many | TRBD1 | CASSLGDRGEETQYF | TGTGCCAGCAGCTTAGGGGACAGAGGAGAGGAGACCCAGTACTTC
TRBJ1-1 | TRBV28 | NA | NA | CASSLRGPRATEAFF | TGTGCCAGCAGTTTAAGGGGCCCTAGGGCCACTGAAGCTTTCTTT
TRBJ2-7 | TRBV27 | NA | TRBD1 | CASSFLGQGSSYEQYF | TGTGCCAGCAGTTTTCTTGGACAGGGTTCCTCCTACGAGCAGTACTTC
TRBJ2-2 | TRBV6-2/TRBV6-3 | NA | TRBD1 | CASSYSLGQGAVNTGELFF | TGTGCCAGCAGTTACTCTTTAGGACAGGGGGCGGTTAACACCGGGGAGCTGTTTTTT
TRBJ1-2 | TRBV7-8 | NA | TRBD1 | CASSLGGQGASGYTF | TGTGCCAGCAGCTTAGGGGGACAGGGGGCGTCGGGCTACACCTTC
TRBJ1-1 | TRBV7-9 | NA | NA | CATNQGATEAFF | TGTGCCACCAACCAGGGCGCCACTGAAGCTTTCTTT
TRBJ2-5 | TRBV2 | NA | TRBD1 | CASSDHRGVTTQYF | TGTGCCAGCAGTGATCACAGGGGTGTGACGACCCAGTACTTC
TRBJ2-1 | TRBV7-3 | NA | NA | CASSLMTGYGQFF | TGTGCCAGCAGCTTAATGACGGGGTACGGGCAGTTCTTC
TRBJ1-3 | TRBV10-2 | NA | NA | CASSFGGTGNTIYF | TGCGCCAGCAGTTTTGGAGGGACTGGAAACACCATATATTTT
TRBJ2-1 | TRBV15 | NA | TRBD2 | CATSRASIAGATLDEQFF | TGTGCCACCAGCAGAGCCTCTATAGCGGGGGCCACCTTGGATGAGCAGTTCTTC
TRBJ1-2 | TRBV7-2 | NA | NA | CASSLVQFYGYTF | TGTGCCAGCAGCTTAGTACAGTTCTATGGCTACACCTTC
TRBJ2-7 | TRBV11-3 | NA | TRBD1 | CASSLGTGGVRGTYEQYF | TGTGCCAGCAGCTTGGGGACAGGGGGCGTAAGGGGAACCTACGAGCAGTACTTC
TRBJ2-2 | TRBV7-9 | NA | TRBD1 | CASSLTGAAGELFF | TGTGCCAGCAGCCTCACAGGGGCGGCCGGGGAGCTGTTTTTT
TRBJ2-3 | TRBV19 | NA | NA | CASSPWAESTQYF | TGTGCCAGTAGTCCCTGGGCAGAGAGTACGCAGTATTTT
TRBJ2-7 | TRBV30 | NA | TRBD1 | CAWSLGQGGYEQYF | TGTGCCTGGAGTCTGGGACAGGGAGGGTACGAGCAGTACTTC
TRBJ1-4 | TRBV5-4 | NA | NA | CASSPGYGGGSTNEKLFF | TGTGCCAGCAGCCCTGGATATGGGGGAGGAAGCACTAATGAAAAACTGTTTTTT
TRBJ2-7 | TRBV5-1 | few | TRBD2 | CASSTSIAGGTYEQYF | TGCGCCAGCAGCACCAGTATAGCGGGAGGGACCTACGAGCAGTACTTC
TRBJ2-3 | TRBV6-5 | once | NA | CASTGDTQYF | TGTGCCAGCACGGGGGATACGCAGTATTTT
TRBJ1-6 | TRBV27 | NA | TRBD1 | CASSSSTGGPYNSPLHF | TGTGCCAGCAGTTCCTCGACAGGGGGCCCCTATAATTCACCCCTCCACTTT
TRBJ1-2 | TRBV25-1 | NA | TRBD1 | CASSGGTGYGYTF | TGTGCCAGCAGTGGCGGGACAGGGTATGGCTACACCTTC
TRBJ2-2 | TRBV3-1/TRBV3-2 | NA | NA | CASSPTGRTNTGELFF | TGTGCCAGCAGCCCGACGGGTCGAACGAACACCGGGGAGCTGTTTTTT
TRBJ1-1 | TRBV29-1 | NA | TRBD1 | CSVWQGARTEAFF | TGCAGCGTTTGGCAGGGGGCGCGTACTGAAGCTTTCTTT
TRBJ1-1 | TRBV6-5 | NA | TRBD1 | CASSYRSTGAGTEAFF | TGTGCCAGCAGTTACCGTTCAACAGGGGCCGGGACTGAAGCTTTCTTT
TRBJ1-4 | TRBV19 | few | NA | CASGRGAWEKLFF | TGTGCCAGTGGACGGGGGGCCTGGGAAAAACTGTTTTTT
TRBJ2-2 | TRBV7-6 | NA | NA | CASSPLYTGELFF | TGTGCCAGCAGCCCCCTTTACACCGGGGAGCTGTTTTTT
TRBJ1-2 | TRBV5-1 | NA | TRBD1 | CASSLEGTGSFYGYTF | TGCGCCAGCAGCTTGGAGGGGACAGGGAGTTTCTATGGCTACACCTTC
TRBJ2-5 | TRBV3-1/TRBV3-2 | NA | NA | CASSLRGAGSGETQYF | TGTGCCAGCAGCCTCCGAGGGGCGGGGTCAGGAGAGACCCAGTACTTC
TRBJ1-4 | TRBV19 | NA | TRBD1 | CASSGTAATNEKLFF | TGTGCCAGTAGTGGGACAGCCGCCACTAATGAAAAACTGTTTTTT
TRBJ1-1 | TRBV2 | NA | TRBD1 | CASARDRVGPF | TGTGCCAGCGCCCGGGACAGGGTCGGTCCCTTT
TRBJ2-1 | TRBV29-1 | NA | TRBD1 | CSSRRRDRGDNEQFF | TGCAGCTCTAGGAGGAGGGACAGGGGTGACAATGAGCAGTTCTTC
TRBJ2-7 | TRBV18 | NA | NA | CASSTLESSYEQYF | TGTGCCAGCTCAACCTTAGAGAGCTCCTACGAGCAGTACTTC